This T cell receptor beta chain was sequenced during a study of blood T cell repertoires in COVID-19. Study-level information: From the United States, Italy and Spain came samples of acute and convalescent COVID-19.

Germline-derived CDR1 and CDR2 are WNHNN and SYGVQD (reference sequence). The ends were cut back, 7 bases at V and 1 base at J, with 8 bases in the middle. This CDR3 is built from 13 residues. The protocol was immunoSEQ multiplex PCR, while the TCRdb copy is restricted to in-frame clones and leaves out a portion. The sample lists around 200,000 clones, 83% occurring once. Material for sequencing was peripheral blood. V gene TRBV10-1 combines with J gene TRBJ1-3, with no clear D. The source is a woman aged 40 to 50 with active or convalescent COVID-19. CDR3 coding DNA: TGCGCCAGCAAAGAAACATCTGGAAACACCATATATTTT. As protein: CASKETSGNTIYF.